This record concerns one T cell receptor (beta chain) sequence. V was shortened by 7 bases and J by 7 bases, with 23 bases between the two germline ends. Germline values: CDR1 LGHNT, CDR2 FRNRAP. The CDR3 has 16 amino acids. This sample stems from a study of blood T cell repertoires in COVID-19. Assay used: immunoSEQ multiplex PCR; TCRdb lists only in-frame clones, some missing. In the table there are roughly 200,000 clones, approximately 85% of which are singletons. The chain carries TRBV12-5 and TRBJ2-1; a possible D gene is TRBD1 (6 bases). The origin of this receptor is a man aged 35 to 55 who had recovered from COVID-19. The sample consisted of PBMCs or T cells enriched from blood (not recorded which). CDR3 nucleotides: TGTGCTAGTGCCCTGTCCCGGGACACCATTGGGAATGAGCAGTTCTTC. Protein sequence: CASALSRDTIGNEQFF.